This T cell receptor beta chain was obtained from a study of blood T cell repertoires in COVID-19. Looking at the study overall: The study drew acute and convalescent COVID-19 samples from the United States, Italy and Spain. PBMCs, B-cell-depleted T cells, or T cells provided the cDNA or gDNA that made up the material.

In the original processing: The assay estimated nucleated cells by amplifying reference gene primers. Clones were sequenced by immunoSEQ multiplex PCR, and TCRdb holds only the in-frame ones, with some missing. That table gives V, J and clone size, and the DNA gave D and trimming. The table has around 310,000 clones, almost 90% seen once. The V gene end was trimmed by 1 base and the J gene end by 4 bases; junction bases not matched to a gene: 4. CDR3 length: 15 amino acids. Per germline, CDR1 SGHAT and CDR2 FQNNGV. Seattle participants joined during active infection and were tracked over time. The sample was peripheral blood. This chain links TRBV11-2 with TRBJ2-7; the match to TRBD1 covers 10 bases. The TCR comes from a woman aged 40 to 55 with COVID-19, enrolled during active disease. The CDR3 DNA is TGTGCCAGCAGCTTAGCCGGGACAGGGGTATACGAGCAGTACTTC. Translating it yields CASSLAGTGVYEQYF.